This TCR beta chain was identified in a study of graft-versus-host responses after intestinal transplantation. In the study overall: Transplants were multivisceral, liver-intestinal, or isolated intestinal. Recipients across the board were started on anti-thymocyte globulin induction, then kept on tacrolimus and steroids for about three years.

Repertoires were generated with immunoSEQ multiplex PCR, while TCRdb's copy carries only in-frame clones and drops some. In the table there are some 70,000 clones, just under 95% of which are singletons. Either the posterior iliac crest or another site supplied the post-transplant bone marrow. Per germline, CDR1 SGHAT and CDR2 FQDESV (reference sequence). The CDR3 consists of 15 residues. Trimming left V 2 bases short and J 10 bases short, with 18 bases between. The receptor's source is a human patient who received an intestinal transplant, so some T cells may come from the graft donor. The material sequenced was bone marrow, taken roughly 110 weeks after intestinal transplantation. The chain has TRBV11-1 and TRBJ2-1, with D possibly matching TRBD2 (6 bases). The CDR3 region is CASSLLSGGRREQFF. In DNA, the CDR3 is TGTGCCAGCAGCTTATTGTCCGGGGGACGTAGAGAGCAGTTCTTC.